These T cell receptor beta chains were read from a single sample in a study of cytomegalovirus exposure and HLA in healthy donors. Clones were sequenced by immunoSEQ multiplex PCR, and TCRdb holds only the in-frame ones, with some missing. The data show 150,000 or so clones, nearly 70% seen once. The sequenced sample was PBMCs. The receptors originated from a young man in good health and CMV-seropositive. Each CDR3 is given without its conserved first and last residue. Each record gives: V gene, J gene, CDR3 length, CDR3 protein.

v_gene: TRBV6-5; j_gene: TRBJ2-7; len: 13; CDR3aa: ASSYSSGDPYEQY
v_gene: TRBV14; j_gene: TRBJ2-3; len: 13; CDR3aa: ASSRRDRGTDTQY
v_gene: TRBV27; j_gene: TRBJ2-7; len: 15; CDR3aa: ASSRTRWREGRNEQY
v_gene: TRBV5-1; j_gene: TRBJ2-1; len: 13; CDR3aa: ASSLDRALDNEQF
v_gene: TRBV4-1; j_gene: TRBJ1-1; len: 15; CDR3aa: ASSQDGEGTGNTEAF
v_gene: TRBV28; j_gene: TRBJ2-1; len: 10; CDR3aa: ASSFVSNEQF
v_gene: TRBV28; j_gene: TRBJ1-2; len: 15; CDR3aa: ASSYNAPGIGVYGYT
v_gene: TRBV2; j_gene: TRBJ2-7; len: 11; CDR3aa: ASSVDGSYEQY
v_gene: TRBV28; j_gene: TRBJ2-1; len: 10; CDR3aa: AHGTSGNEQF
v_gene: TRBV7-8; j_gene: TRBJ2-7; len: 13; CDR3aa: ASTQGSTSSYEQY
v_gene: TRBV27; j_gene: TRBJ1-2; len: 12; CDR3aa: ASSFGQSNYGYT
v_gene: TRBV11-3; j_gene: TRBJ2-7; len: 13; CDR3aa: ASSADKSAVYEQY
v_gene: TRBV30; j_gene: TRBJ2-2; len: 15; CDR3aa: AWSVRQGFANTGELF
v_gene: TRBV19; j_gene: TRBJ2-1; len: 17; CDR3aa: ASSIDTSGRNTFYNEQF
v_gene: TRBV7-3; j_gene: TRBJ2-1; len: 13; CDR3aa: ASSDGGISYNEQF
v_gene: TRBV27; j_gene: TRBJ1-2; len: 13; CDR3aa: ASSFNRGLNYGYT
v_gene: TRBV23-1; j_gene: TRBJ1-5; len: 12; CDR3aa: ASRQGFGNQPQH
v_gene: TRBV19; j_gene: TRBJ1-5; len: 12; CDR3aa: ASSPGGSNQPQH
v_gene: TRBV28; j_gene: TRBJ2-1; len: 12; CDR3aa: ASNRQGASLGQF
v_gene: TRBV16; j_gene: TRBJ2-7; len: 12; CDR3aa: ASTRDRDFYEQY
v_gene: TRBV28; j_gene: TRBJ1-2; len: 13; CDR3aa: ASSSLAVALYGYT
v_gene: TRBV30; j_gene: TRBJ1-2; len: 11; CDR3aa: AWRDRGIYGYT
v_gene: TRBV29-1; j_gene: TRBJ1-3; len: 14; CDR3aa: SVFPYPGTDGNTIY
v_gene: TRBV30; j_gene: TRBJ1-4; len: 10; CDR3aa: AWNLGGEKLF
v_gene: TRBV2; j_gene: TRBJ1-5; len: 13; CDR3aa: ASSTREGGYQPQH
v_gene: TRBV9; j_gene: TRBJ2-3; len: 16; CDR3aa: ASSEIGLAGGSTDTQY
v_gene: TRBV7-9; j_gene: TRBJ2-1; len: 10; CDR3aa: SSSSGGWLWF
v_gene: TRBV2; j_gene: TRBJ1-1; len: 11; CDR3aa: ASSRTGGNEAF
v_gene: TRBV4-2; j_gene: TRBJ2-5; len: 13; CDR3aa: ASSQRGGQGETQY
v_gene: TRBV6-4; j_gene: TRBJ2-2; len: 15; CDR3aa: ASSVLAGVGHTGELF
v_gene: TRBV28; j_gene: TRBJ2-1; len: 11; CDR3aa: ASELQAASEQF
v_gene: TRBV5-1; j_gene: TRBJ2-7; len: 15; CDR3aa: ASSPPPATGKHYEQY
v_gene: TRBV7-2; j_gene: TRBJ2-7; len: 16; CDR3aa: ASSPESGTSGPSYEQY
v_gene: TRBV6-5; j_gene: TRBJ2-6; len: 13; CDR3aa: ASSATVSGANVLT
v_gene: TRBV18; j_gene: TRBJ1-5; len: 12; CDR3aa: ASSPKVGDQPQH
v_gene: TRBV4-2; j_gene: TRBJ2-3; len: 13; CDR3aa: ASSRGSGDTDTQY
v_gene: TRBV27; j_gene: TRBJ2-3; len: 13; CDR3aa: ASYPRDRGADTQY
v_gene: TRBV6-4; j_gene: TRBJ2-1; len: 13; CDR3aa: ASSASGSSYNEQF
v_gene: TRBV19; j_gene: TRBJ1-1; len: 12; CDR3aa: ASSISGVRAEAF
v_gene: TRBV27; j_gene: TRBJ2-1; len: 16; CDR3aa: ASSTLIGRTSGYNEQF
v_gene: TRBV28; j_gene: TRBJ1-4; len: 11; CDR3aa: ASMSPPQEKLF
v_gene: TRBV12-5; j_gene: TRBJ1-3; len: 13; CDR3aa: ASGLFQFSGNTIY
v_gene: TRBV28; j_gene: TRBJ1-1; len: 12; CDR3aa: ASSSGTGGLEAF
v_gene: TRBV30; j_gene: TRBJ2-1; len: 11; CDR3aa: AWTPSGDNEQF
v_gene: TRBV5-5; j_gene: TRBJ1-5; len: 13; CDR3aa: ASSLRGGGNQPQH
v_gene: TRBV19; j_gene: TRBJ1-2; len: 12; CDR3aa: ATTGQGGVHGYT
v_gene: TRBV6-1; j_gene: TRBJ2-2; len: 14; CDR3aa: ASSDGLAGSTGELF
v_gene: TRBV6-5; j_gene: TRBJ2-5; len: 13; CDR3aa: ASRPLGAGQETQY
v_gene: TRBV9; j_gene: TRBJ2-3; len: 11; CDR3aa: ASSAQGTDTQY
v_gene: TRBV6-1; j_gene: TRBJ2-1; len: 13; CDR3aa: ASSLKVGRQGEQF
v_gene: TRBV7-8; j_gene: TRBJ1-2; len: 13; CDR3aa: ASSLGQGRGYGYT
v_gene: TRBV5-1; j_gene: TRBJ2-7; len: 13; CDR3aa: ASSLETSWGDEQY
v_gene: TRBV11-2; j_gene: TRBJ1-2; len: 14; CDR3aa: ASSLSPTVTMYGYT
v_gene: TRBV4-2; j_gene: TRBJ2-7; len: 15; CDR3aa: ASSQDLAVLAGVTWY
v_gene: TRBV27; j_gene: TRBJ2-7; len: 12; CDR3aa: ASSFGTSTYEQY
v_gene: TRBV5-1; j_gene: TRBJ1-3; len: 14; CDR3aa: ASSLSNNPTGNTIY
v_gene: TRBV28; j_gene: TRBJ1-5; len: 14; CDR3aa: ASSFRQGQSNQPQH